This T cell receptor (beta chain) is from a study of T cell responses to AZD1222 COVID-19 vaccine. CDR1 is KGHSH, CDR2 LQKENI, per germline. The ends were cut back, 6 bases at V and 2 bases at J, with 15 bases in the middle. This CDR3 spans 15 amino acids. Profiled with immunoSEQ multiplex PCR; TCRdb holds only in-frame clones, not every one. This sample has over 130,000 clones, with under 95% found just once. Study observations and caveats: CD4 TCRs associated with vaccination spanned spike, dominating at 160-218 and 743-854. Donors, mostly white British, included more females; clonal diversity was possibly underestimated. Variant regions that are unmutated are reportedly the target of nearly half of spike-specific TCRs.

As regards this clone: The antigen is undetermined.

Here the sequenced sample was peripheral blood, taken 28 days after the second AZD1222 dose. The V and J genes are TRBV18 and TRBJ2-3, with D possibly matching TRBD2 (6 bases). This receptor was taken from an adult who received the AZD1222 COVID-19 vaccine. This CDR3 reads CASSPSAGYTDTQYF. CDR3 DNA: TGTGCCAGCTCTCCGTCGGCGGGGTACACAGATACGCAGTATTTT.